The 13 T cell receptor beta chains given below trace back to one sample, sequenced in a study of T cell repertoires in cytomegalovirus infection. Antigens for these TCRs are unknown. TCRdb reprocessed the reads via MiXCR and lists one record per CDR3 protein. The profile shows 700,000 to 950,000 distinct CDR3 sequences, approximately 32% of them singletons. Sample: cultured CD8+ T cells from PBMCs, taken from culture after CMV antigen stimulation. The receptors come from a human donor in good health (CMV status not recorded). Some clones in this sample may be carry-over from other donors' samples.

This clonotype was recorded at least ten times. The gene calls are TRBV7-2 and TRBJ2-3, with unresolved D. The CDR3 is made up of 15 amino acids. Germline-derived CDR1 and CDR2 are SGHTA and FQGNSA. Trimming removed 3 bases at V and 2 bases at J, with 12 bases between. The CDR3 sequence is CASSLRLWSTDTQYF. CDR3 sequence (DNA): TGTGCCAGCAGCTTGCGGCTTTGGTCCACAGATACGCAGTATTTT.

This chain connects TRBV9 to TRBJ1-1, with TRBD1 as a possible D gene (5 bases). Trimming pared 3 bases from V and 7 bases from J, leaving 19 bases between. The V gene's germline CDR1 is SGDLS and CDR2 YYNGEE. CDR3 length: 15 amino acids. CDR3 coding DNA: TGTGCCAGCAGCGCCGGGGGGGATCTAAACGGTGAAGCTTTCTTT. Amino acid sequence: CASSAGGDLNGEAFF.

This clonotype has a handful of counts. The genes are TRBV19 and TRBJ1-5, with TRBD1 matching over 8 bases. The germline gives CDR1 LNHDA, CDR2 SQIVND (reference sequence). The V and J ends lost 9 bases and 9 bases, in that order; junction bases with no gene match: 10. This CDR3 contains 13 residues. This CDR3 reads CASTDRAKGPQHF. CDR3 sequence (DNA): TGTGCCAGCACGGACAGGGCCAAGGGGCCCCAGCATTTT.

The chain has TRBV29-1 and TRBJ1-1; D is uncertain. The CDR3 has 15 residues. Germline V gene lookup returns CDR1 SQVTM and CDR2 ANQGSEA. Deletions cut 4 bases from V and 1 base from J, with 16 bases between. CDR3 amino acids: CSVGTYGHPNTEAFF. Here the CDR3 DNA reads TGCAGCGTTGGAACATACGGTCACCCGAACACTGAAGCTTTCTTT.

The chain uses TRBV24-1 and TRBJ2-1; no clear D gene. The CDR3 consists of 12 residues. With 2 bases removed from V and 9 bases from J, the gap between germline ends came to 7 bases. Germline V gene lookup returns CDR1 KGHDR and CDR2 SFDVKD. The chain's CDR3 is CATSDSHGEQFF. The CDR3 region has the DNA TGTGCCACCAGTGATTCCCACGGTGAGCAGTTCTTC.

The V and J genes are TRBV12-3 or TRBV12-4 and TRBJ1-2; tentatively, D is TRBD1 (6 bases). The CDR3 is made up of 15 amino acids. V dropped 5 bases and J dropped 1 base, with 14 bases sitting between them. In DNA, the CDR3 is TGTGCCAGCAGTGTTCCGGGACACCTTAACTATGGCTACACCTTC. Translated: CASSVPGHLNYGYTF.

This clonotype was picked up many times. The J gene is TRBJ2-5, the V gene TRBV7-8; TRBD2 aligns across 8 bases. This CDR3 has 16 amino acids. Germline loops: CDR1 SGHVS, CDR2 FQNEAQ. Germline trimming cut 0 bases from V and 5 bases from J; bases unmatched to any gene: 8. Here the CDR3 reads CASSLADPGGVETQYF. DNA for the CDR3: TGTGCCAGCAGCTTAGCGGATCCCGGGGGGGTCGAGACCCAGTACTTC.

The rearrangement uses TRBV7-9 and TRBJ1-1; D unclear. The germline V and J ends were trimmed by 4 bases and 1 base, with 16 bases remaining between them. CDR3 length: 16 residues. Germline V gene data show CDR1 as SEHNR and CDR2 as FQNEAQ (reference sequence). This chain's CDR3 is CASSSIPGLGNTEAFF. DNA of the CDR3: TGTGCCAGCAGCTCAATCCCAGGTCTGGGGAACACTGAAGCTTTCTTT.

This clonotype was seen at least ten times. This chain connects TRBV7-6 to TRBJ2-3; 9 nucleotides agree with TRBD2. The V gene's germline CDR1 is SGHVS and CDR2 FNYEAQ. V trimming: 1 base; J trimming: 1 base; junction bases outside the gene matches: 3. The CDR3 is 16 residues long. CDR3: CASSLVAGVRTDTQYF. The DNA of the CDR3 is TGTGCCAGCAGCTTAGTAGCGGGGGTGCGCACAGATACGCAGTATTTT.

This chain connects TRBV27 to TRBJ1-1; D is ambiguous. The CDR3 length is 13 residues. V was pared by 3 bases and J by 7 bases, with 12 bases between. Germline lookup yields CDR1 MNHEY and CDR2 SMNVEV (reference sequence). DNA of the CDR3: TGTGCCAGCAGTTTTGGTCCCGGGGTTGAAGCTTTCTTT. This translates into CASSFGPGVEAFF.

CDR3 nucleotides: TGTGCCAGCAGCTTAGAGCAGGGACAGGGGGCTGAAGAGACCCAGTACTTC. It encodes CASSLEQGQGAEETQYF. This rearrangement joins TRBV7-2 to TRBJ2-5, with 12 nucleotides matching TRBD1. From germline, CDR1 is SGHTA and CDR2 FQGNSA. The CDR3 covers 17 residues. The junction had 6 bases not matched to a gene; V was cut back by 1 base and J by 3 bases.

This clonotype was observed a single time. This chain uses TRBV20-1 with TRBJ2-7, with TRBD2 as a possible D gene (6 bases). CDR1 DFQATT and CDR2 SNEGSKA come from the germline V gene (reference sequence). The CDR3 sequence is 14 residues long. V was shortened by 3 bases and J by 3 bases, with 15 bases between the two germline ends. CDR3 in DNA: TGCAGTGCTAGGGGCCCGGGGGAGCGCTACGAGCAGTACGTC. Amino acid sequence: CSARGPGERYEQYV.

This clonotype was seen more than once but under ten times. The V and J genes are TRBV7-9 and TRBJ1-1; TRBD1 matches at 7 bases. V gave up 3 bases and J gave up 1 base; unmatched junction bases: 8. CDR1 is SEHNR, CDR2 FQNEAQ, per germline (reference sequence). There are 16 residues in the CDR3. The CDR3 bases are TGTGCCAGCAGCTTGGGACAGAGTCTCTGGAACACTGAAGCTTTCTTT. This gives the protein CASSLGQSLWNTEAFF.